This T cell receptor beta chain stems from a study of shared clonotypes between healthy human individuals. Libraries were prepared by immunoSEQ multiplex PCR; TCRdb keeps only in-frame clonotypes and omits some of them. The sample holds some 2,500,000 clones, 80% to 95% seen once. Broader study findings: The rarefaction results pointed to incomplete sorted-subset sequencing despite large depth.

Points on this clone: As yet, its antigen is unknown.

V was cut by 0 bases and J by 1 base, with 10 bases left in between. CDR1 is ENHRY, CDR2 SYGVKD, per germline. The CDR3 covers 16 residues. Source material: naive CD4+ T cells from PBMCs. Subset indicated: CD45RA+ positively selected. The TCR comes from a man aged 18 to 29 in good health. Some clones in this sample may be carry-over from other donors' samples. J is TRBJ1-5 and V is TRBV10-3, with a weak D call TRBD1 (5 bases). The CDR3 DNA follows: TGTGCCATCAGTGAGTCGGGGGTAGCAAGCAATCAGCCCCAGCATTTT. It is translated as CAISESGVASNQPQHF.